This T cell receptor (beta chain) comes out of a study of cytotoxic CD8 clonotypes in ibrutinib-treated CLL. Data came from immunoSEQ multiplex PCR; TCRdb stores just in-frame clones and leaves some out. The sample consists of about 120,000 clones, 58% of them appearing once. There are 14 residues in the CDR3. V was clipped by 5 bases and J by 5 bases; unmatched bases: 8. Germline CDR1 and CDR2: SGHTA and FQGNSA. Sample: PBMCs, taken after 24 months of ibrutinib treatment. This sequence was found in a human donor with chronic lymphocytic leukemia. V usage is TRBV7-2 and J usage is TRBJ1-1; 7 nucleotides line up with TRBD1. The CDR3 region has the DNA TGTGCCAGCAGCATCCGACAGGGAGGGACTGAAGCTTTCTTT. It codes for CASSIRQGGTEAFF.